A single sample is the source of the 27 T cell receptor beta chains below, sequenced in a study of regulatory T cells in long-lasting Graves disease. The sample's time point: newly diagnosed GD, antithyroid drugs for less than 3 months. Scientists built the TCR library using RNA that was extracted from PBMCs. Construction of the TCR beta libraries employed iRepertoire HTBI primers in conjunction with Arm-PCR of CDR3 regions. TCRdb re-called the multiplex PCR reads with MiXCR, one entry per CDR3 protein. The repertoire holds roughly 410,000 distinct CDR3 sequences, with over 14% as singletons. These data are also associated with another study on T cells in Graves' hyperthyroidism and ophthalmopathy.

Sequenced material: peripheral blood mononuclear cells (PBMCs), taken at new diagnosis, from a patient treated with antithyroid drugs. All receptors derive from a woman aged 35 to 49 with Graves disease.

This clonotype was seen repeatedly, ten times or more. The chain uses TRBV10-3 and TRBJ2-7; 10 nucleotides match TRBD2. The germline V gene encodes CDR1 ENHRY and CDR2 SYGVKD. This CDR3 is 19 amino acids long. After removal of 3 bases from V and 2 bases from J, the junction contained 16 bases not matched to a gene. CDR3 nucleotides: TGTGCCATCAGTGATCCCGGGACTAGCGTTTTGGTACGAACCTACGAGCAGTACTTC. Translation: CAISDPGTSVLVRTYEQYF.

A note on this clonotype: A much larger clone lies one base from this, so it may be a read error. The chain links TRBV7-2 to TRBJ2-1; D gene unclear. The germline CDR1 and CDR2 sequences are SGHTA and FQGNSA. This CDR3 has 15 amino acids. The CDR3 region is CARSLEVLPRNEQFF. CDR3 nucleotide sequence: TGTGCCAGAAGCTTAGAGGTCCTCCCTAGAAATGAGCAGTTCTTC.

This clonotype was observed a handful of times. This chain links TRBV4-1 with TRBJ2-7; 7 nucleotides match TRBD1. The CDR3 covers 14 residues. J was trimmed by 5 bases and V by 3 bases; bases with no gene match: 7. Germline lookup yields CDR1 MGHRA and CDR2 YSYEKL. CDR3 region: CASSHPTRGNEQYF. The CDR3 DNA reads TGCGCCAGCAGCCACCCAACCAGGGGGAACGAGCAGTACTTC.

This clonotype came up many times. The chain employs TRBV12-5 and TRBJ1-3; the D gene is possibly TRBD1 (5 bases). Trimming left V 2 bases short and J 1 base short, with 12 bases between. The CDR3 is made up of 16 amino acids. The germline V gene encodes CDR1 LGHNT and CDR2 FRNRAP. Here the CDR3 DNA reads TGTGCTAGTGGTTTGATCTCTGGGACTTCTGGAAACACCATATATTTT. Encoded protein: CASGLISGTSGNTIYF. The whole variable domain, filled in from reference TRBV12-5 and TRBJ1-3, reads DARVTQTPRHKVTEMGQEVTMRCQPILGHNTVFWYRQTMMQGLELLAYFRNRAPLDDSGMPKDRFSAEMPDATLATLKIQPSEPRDSAVYFCASGLISGTSGNTIYFGEGSWLTVV.

This clonotype was counted between two and nine times. This CDR3 reads CASLAGGPLTGELFF. The CDR3 region has the DNA TGTGCCAGTTTAGCGGGAGGGCCCCTCACCGGGGAGCTGTTTTTT. This chain links TRBV7-8 with TRBJ2-2; 11 nucleotides match TRBD2. The CDR3 loop spans 15 amino acids. The J segment lost 4 bases and the V segment lost 9 bases, leaving 7 bases of the junction unmatched. Germline CDR1 reads SGHVS; CDR2 reads FQNEAQ.

In its sample, this clonotype was seen many times. The chain carries TRBV28 and TRBJ2-2; 10 nucleotides match TRBD1. The CDR3 length is 19 residues. From germline, CDR1 is MDHEN and CDR2 SYDVKM. V lost 5 bases to trimming and J lost 0 bases; unmatched junction nucleotides: 12. CDR3 sequence reads: CASSLFRGQGTPNTGELFF. The CDR3 bases are TGTGCCAGCAGTCTTTTCCGGGGACAGGGGACTCCGAACACCGGGGAGCTGTTTTTT. Complete variable domain (other parts from reference TRBV28 and TRBJ2-2): DVKVTQSSRYLVKRTGEKVFLECVQDMDHENMFWYRQDPGLGLRLIYFSYDVKMKEKGDIPEGYSVSREKKERFSLILESASTNQTSMYLCASSLFRGQGTPNTGELFFGEGSRLTVL.

The V call is TRBV20-1, the J call TRBJ2-7; possibly TRBD1 for D (6 bases). CDR1 and CDR2 (germline): DFQATT, SNEGSKA (reference sequence). The germline V and J ends were trimmed by 6 bases and 2 bases, with 14 bases remaining between them. The CDR3 runs 13 residues. CDR3 residues: CSARQAATYEQYF. CDR3 DNA sequence: TGCAGTGCGCGACAGGCCGCAACCTACGAGCAGTACTTC.

V gene TRBV7-8 combines with J gene TRBJ2-3; no reliable D call. The germline gives CDR1 SGHVS, CDR2 FQNEAQ. V lost 6 bases, J lost 4 bases, and 11 bases lay in between. The CDR3 runs to 13 residues. CDR3 sequence: CASRGPRADTQYF. CDR3 sequence (DNA): TGTGCCAGCAGAGGCCCCCGGGCAGATACGCAGTATTTT.

This clonotype occurred many times. CDR3 bases: TGCAGCGTTGCGGGACGGCTCACAGATACGCAGTATTTT. Translating gives CSVAGRLTDTQYF. The chain employs TRBV29-1 and TRBJ2-3, with D possibly being TRBD1 or TRBD2 (5 bases each). The CDR3 spans 13 residues. V was cut by 4 bases and J by 2 bases, with 10 bases left in between. In germline, CDR1 is SQVTM, CDR2 ANQGSEA.

The chain links TRBV25-1 to TRBJ1-1; TRBD1 might be the D (5 bases). The CDR3 loop spans 14 amino acids. V was cut by 0 bases and J by 6 bases, with 11 bases left in between. The germline gives CDR1 MGHDK, CDR2 SYGVNS. DNA for the CDR3: TGTGCCAGCAGTGAATATCTGGGGGGTGCTGAAGCTTTCTTT. This gives the protein CASSEYLGGAEAFF.

This clonotype was seen ten or more times. The rearrangement joins TRBV29-1 to TRBJ2-5, with unresolved D. This CDR3 region has 12 residues. The germline gives CDR1 SQVTM, CDR2 ANQGSEA. The V end was cut by 1 base, the J end by 5 bases, with 8 bases between. CDR3 loop: CSVEVAGETQYF. DNA of the CDR3: TGCAGCGTTGAAGTCGCCGGGGAGACCCAGTACTTC. The full variable domain, completed using reference TRBV29-1 and TRBJ2-5, is SAVISQKPSRDICQRGTSLTIQCQVDSQVTMMFWYRQQPGQSLTLIATANQGSEATYESGFVIDKFPISRPNLTFSTLTVSNMSPEDSSIYLCSVEVAGETQYFGPGTRLLVL.

The table lists this clonotype with many counts. The rearrangement uses TRBV9 and TRBJ2-2; 8 nucleotides line up with TRBD2. There are 16 residues in the CDR3. Germline assignment: CDR1 SGDLS and CDR2 YYNGEE. V lost 0 bases, J lost 2 bases, and 3 bases stayed unmatched. The chain's CDR3 is CASSVDSGTNTGELFF. For the CDR3, the DNA is TGTGCCAGCAGCGTAGATAGCGGGACTAACACCGGGGAGCTGTTTTTT.

In its sample, this clonotype was seen many times. The V and J genes are TRBV27 and TRBJ1-3, with D maybe TRBD1 (5 bases). Trimming shortened V by 6 bases and J by 8 bases, and 14 bases separated the two germline ends. The CDR3 is made up of 13 amino acids. CDR1 is MNHEY and CDR2 is SMNVEV in the germline V gene (reference sequence). CDR3 DNA: TGTGCCAGCAGCGGGACCGGGGGAGACACCATATATTTT. This encodes CASSGTGGDTIYF.

This clonotype was recorded a few times. The rearrangement joins TRBV9 to TRBJ2-6; the match to TRBD2 covers 10 bases. CDR3 length: 16 residues. The germline CDR1 and CDR2 sequences are SGDLS and YYNGEE. Unmatched junction bases numbered 1, after V lost 2 bases and J lost 2 bases. CDR3 in DNA: TGTGCCAGCAGCGTCACTAGCGGGACTGGGGCCAACGTCCTGACTTTC. It specifies CASSVTSGTGANVLTF.

This clonotype occurred many times. CDR3 nucleotides: TGCAGTGCTCGCTCCGGGACACACACCGGGGAGCTGTTTTTT. As protein: CSARSGTHTGELFF. This chain uses TRBV20-1 with TRBJ2-2; tentatively, D is TRBD1 (6 bases). Germline CDR1 DFQATT, CDR2 SNEGSKA (reference sequence). V was trimmed by 5 bases and J by 3 bases, leaving 13 bases between them. CDR3 length: 14 residues.

There are many counts of this clonotype. V usage is TRBV30 and J usage is TRBJ1-2; no reliable D call. The CDR3 length is 12 residues. Germline V gives CDR1 GTSNPN, CDR2 SVGIG (reference sequence). Trimming shortened V by 1 base and J by 5 bases, and 8 bases separated the two germline ends. As DNA, the CDR3 is TGTGCCTGGAGTGGCGGCCTATATGGCTACACCTTC. This gives the protein CAWSGGLYGYTF.

This clonotype was seen repeatedly, ten times or more. The chain employs TRBV30 and TRBJ2-2; 7 bases map to TRBD1. The CDR3 extends over 15 amino acids. V trimming: 3 bases; J trimming: 4 bases; junction bases outside the gene matches: 8. Germline CDR1 reads GTSNPN; CDR2 reads SVGIG (reference sequence). The CDR3 nucleotides read TGTGCCTGGAGGCGGACAGGCCAAGGCACCGGGGAGCTGTTTTTT. It yields the protein CAWRRTGQGTGELFF.

This clonotype was seen ten or more times. V gene TRBV28 combines with J gene TRBJ2-3, with D tentatively TRBD1 (5 bases). The CDR3 is 14 amino acids. Germline V lookup: CDR1 MDHEN, CDR2 SYDVKM. V shed 3 bases and J shed 3 bases, with 10 bases lying between them. CDR3 DNA: TGTGCCAGCAGTTTTGCAGGGTTGACAGATACGCAGTATTTT. Its protein product is CASSFAGLTDTQYF.

This clonotype was seen a few times. V gene TRBV9 combines with J gene TRBJ2-7; 7 bases are a match to TRBD1. The CDR3 sequence is 14 residues long. Germline CDR1 reads SGDLS; CDR2 reads YYNGEE. J lost 8 bases, V lost 4 bases, and 12 bases had no gene match. Written as DNA, the CDR3 is TGTGCCAGCAGCCAGGGGGAAGGGGGATCAAAGCAGTACTTC. Translating gives CASSQGEGGSKQYF.

At least ten counts were recorded for this clonotype. CDR3 sequence: CASSEFVAAGDTQYF. CDR3 bases: TGTGCCAGCAGTGAATTCGTGGCCGCCGGAGATACGCAGTATTTT. The chain combines TRBV6-1 with TRBJ2-3; D unresolved. This CDR3 is 15 amino acids long. Deletions cut 2 bases from V and 5 bases from J, with 14 bases between. The germline CDR1 and CDR2 sequences are MNHNS and SASEGT.

The chain links TRBV27 to TRBJ2-1; possibly TRBD1 for D (6 bases). This CDR3 is 15 amino acids long. V shed 5 bases and J shed 3 bases, with 14 bases lying between them. Germline values: CDR1 MNHEY, CDR2 SMNVEV (reference sequence). DNA of the CDR3: TGTGCCAGCAGTCAAACAGGGAGAGGCTACAATGAGCAGTTCTTC. Its protein product is CASSQTGRGYNEQFF.

The chain couples TRBV20-1 to TRBJ1-2; D not resolved. V was shortened by 6 bases and J by 2 bases, with 10 bases between the two germline ends. The CDR3 contains 12 residues. In germline, CDR1 is DFQATT, CDR2 SNEGSKA (reference sequence). The CDR3 coding sequence is TGCAGTGCCACACCAGACAACTATGGCTACACCTTC. This encodes CSATPDNYGYTF.

This clonotype turned up a few times. The gene calls are TRBV28 and TRBJ2-1; no clear D. The germline V gene encodes CDR1 MDHEN and CDR2 SYDVKM. The V gene lost 2 bases and the J gene lost 6 bases, with 23 bases spanning the gap. The CDR3 contains 18 residues. CDR3 in amino acids: CASSLGAPELWKFNEQFF. Written as DNA, the CDR3 is TGTGCCAGCAGTTTAGGAGCCCCGGAGCTCTGGAAATTCAATGAGCAGTTCTTC.

The sample holds many counts of this clonotype. This chain connects TRBV2 to TRBJ1-5; D unresolved. CDR1 is SNHLY, CDR2 FYNNEI, per germline. V dropped 3 bases and J dropped 2 bases, with 11 bases sitting between them. There are 15 residues in the CDR3. The CDR3 coding sequence is TGTGCCAGCAGTGAGCAATCTGAGGGCAATCAGCCCCAGCATTTT. It specifies CASSEQSEGNQPQHF.

This clonotype was observed many times. This sequence joins TRBV12-3 or TRBV12-4 and TRBJ2-7, with TRBD2 matching 7 bases. The V and J ends lost 8 bases and 3 bases, in that order; junction bases with no gene match: 7. The CDR3 spans 13 residues. CDR3 sequence: CASGLAASYEQYF. The CDR3 nucleotides read TGTGCCAGCGGCCTAGCGGCCAGCTACGAGCAGTACTTC.

The chain uses TRBV19 and TRBJ1-5; TRBD1 matches 9 bases. Germline V lookup: CDR1 LNHDA, CDR2 SQIVND (reference sequence). The CDR3 has 16 residues. V was pared by 1 base and J by 7 bases, with 8 bases of the junction left unmatched. The CDR3 spells CASSIAHRGRGQPQHF. DNA of the CDR3: TGTGCCAGTAGTATAGCCCACAGGGGGCGGGGACAGCCCCAGCATTTT. Full variable domain (remainder filled in from reference TRBV19 and TRBJ1-5): DGGITQSPKYLFRKEGQNVTLSCEQNLNHDAMYWYRQDPGQGLRLIYYSQIVNDFQKGDIAEGYSVSREKKESFPLTVTSAQKNPTAFYLCASSIAHRGRGQPQHFGDGTRLSIL.

The gene calls are TRBV28 and TRBJ2-2; D may be TRBD2 (5 bases). The V end was cut by 5 bases, the J end by 4 bases, with 20 bases between. The CDR3 consists of 17 residues. The germline gives CDR1 MDHEN, CDR2 SYDVKM. CDR3 in DNA: TGTGCCAGCAGTCTCACCGGACGTCCCGGAGGCACCGGGGAGCTGTTTTTT. Translation: CASSLTGRPGGTGELFF.